This TCR beta chain is from a study of long-term antiretroviral therapy in people with HIV. This CDR3 comprises 12 residues. Germline CDR1 SGHDN, CDR2 FVKESK. V lost 4 bases and J lost 6, with 10 bases in between. Runs used v3.0 of the immunoSEQ assay and were done at survey level. Data came from immunoSEQ multiplex PCR; TCRdb stores just in-frame clones and leaves some out. The data contain over 15,000 clones, about 71% of them singletons. The input for sequencing was unsorted PBMCs, taken 1.5 years before starting antiretroviral therapy. The receptor's source is a woman between 45 and 65 years old with HIV. V gene TRBV14 combines with J gene TRBJ2-7; D is unresolved. The CDR3 DNA sequence: TGTGCCAGCAGCCGGGTAAGAGGCGAGCAGTACTTC. Protein sequence: CASSRVRGEQYF.